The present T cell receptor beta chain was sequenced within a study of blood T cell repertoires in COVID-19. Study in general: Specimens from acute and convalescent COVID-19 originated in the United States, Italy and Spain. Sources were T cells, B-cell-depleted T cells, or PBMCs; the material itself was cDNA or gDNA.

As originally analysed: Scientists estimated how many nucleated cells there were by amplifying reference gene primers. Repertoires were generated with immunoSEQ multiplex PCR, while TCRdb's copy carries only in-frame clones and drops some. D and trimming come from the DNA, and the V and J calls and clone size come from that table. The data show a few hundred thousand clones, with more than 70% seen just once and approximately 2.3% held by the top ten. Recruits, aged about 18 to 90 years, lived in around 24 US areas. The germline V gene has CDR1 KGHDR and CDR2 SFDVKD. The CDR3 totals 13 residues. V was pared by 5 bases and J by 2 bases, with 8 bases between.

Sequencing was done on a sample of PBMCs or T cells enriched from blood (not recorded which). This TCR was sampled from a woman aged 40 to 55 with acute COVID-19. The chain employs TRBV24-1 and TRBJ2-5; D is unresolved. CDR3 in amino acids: CATSGGSQETQYF. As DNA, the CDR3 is TGTGCCACCAGTGGAGGCAGTCAAGAGACCCAGTACTTC.